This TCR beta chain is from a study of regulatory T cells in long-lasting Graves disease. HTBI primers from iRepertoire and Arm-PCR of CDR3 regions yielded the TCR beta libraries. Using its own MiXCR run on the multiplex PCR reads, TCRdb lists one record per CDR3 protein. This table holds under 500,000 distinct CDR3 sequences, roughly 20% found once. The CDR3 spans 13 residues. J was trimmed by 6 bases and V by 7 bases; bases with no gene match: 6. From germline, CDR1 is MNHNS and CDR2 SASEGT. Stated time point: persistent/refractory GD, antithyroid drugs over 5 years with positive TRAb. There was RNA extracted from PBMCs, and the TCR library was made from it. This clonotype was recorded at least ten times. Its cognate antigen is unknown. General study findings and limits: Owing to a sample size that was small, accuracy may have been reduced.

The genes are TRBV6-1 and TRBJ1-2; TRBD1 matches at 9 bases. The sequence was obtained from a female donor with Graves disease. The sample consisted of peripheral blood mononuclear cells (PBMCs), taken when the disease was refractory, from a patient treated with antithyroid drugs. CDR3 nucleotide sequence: TGTGCCAGCACGGGGAGGACAGGGGATGGCTACACCTTC. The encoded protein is CASTGRTGDGYTF.